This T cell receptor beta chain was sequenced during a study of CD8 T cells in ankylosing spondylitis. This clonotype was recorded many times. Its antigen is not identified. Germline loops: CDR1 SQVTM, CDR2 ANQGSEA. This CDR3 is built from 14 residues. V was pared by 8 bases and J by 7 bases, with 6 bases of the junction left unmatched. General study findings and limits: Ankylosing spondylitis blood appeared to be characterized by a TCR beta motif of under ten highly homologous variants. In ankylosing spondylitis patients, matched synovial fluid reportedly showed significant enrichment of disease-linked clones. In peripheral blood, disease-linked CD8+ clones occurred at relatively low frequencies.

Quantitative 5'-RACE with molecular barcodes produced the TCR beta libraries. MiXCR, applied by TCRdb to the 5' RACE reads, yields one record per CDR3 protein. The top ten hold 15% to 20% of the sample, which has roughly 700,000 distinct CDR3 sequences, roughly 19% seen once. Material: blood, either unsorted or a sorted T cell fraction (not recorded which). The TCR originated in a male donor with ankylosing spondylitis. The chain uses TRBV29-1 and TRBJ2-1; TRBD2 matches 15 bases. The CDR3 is CSTTGLAGGNEQFF. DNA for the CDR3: TGCAGCACTACGGGACTAGCGGGAGGAAATGAGCAGTTCTTC.